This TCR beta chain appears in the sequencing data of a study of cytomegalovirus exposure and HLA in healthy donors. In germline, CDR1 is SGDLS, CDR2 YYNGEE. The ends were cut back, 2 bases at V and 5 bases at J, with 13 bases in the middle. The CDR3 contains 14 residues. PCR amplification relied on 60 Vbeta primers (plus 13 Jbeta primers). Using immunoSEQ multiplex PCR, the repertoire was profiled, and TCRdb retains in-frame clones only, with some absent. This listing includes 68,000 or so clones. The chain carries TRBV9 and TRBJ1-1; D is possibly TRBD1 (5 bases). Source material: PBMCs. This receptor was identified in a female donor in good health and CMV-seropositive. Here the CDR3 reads CASSVLQGATEAFF. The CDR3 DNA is TGTGCCAGCAGCGTCCTACAAGGGGCGACTGAAGCTTTCTTT.